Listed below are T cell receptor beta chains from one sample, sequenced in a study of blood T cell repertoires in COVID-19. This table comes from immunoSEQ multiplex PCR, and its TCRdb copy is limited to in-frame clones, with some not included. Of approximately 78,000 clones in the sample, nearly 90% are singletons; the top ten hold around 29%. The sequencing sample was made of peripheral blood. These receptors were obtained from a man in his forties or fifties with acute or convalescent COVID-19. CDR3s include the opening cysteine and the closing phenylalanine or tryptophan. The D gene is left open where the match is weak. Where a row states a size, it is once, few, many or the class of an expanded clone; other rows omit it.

CASTSGGDEQFF,TGTGCCAGCACCTCGGGGGGTGATGAGCAGTTCTTC,TRBJ2-1,TRBV7-3,TRBD2,.
CASSPQDRGLNQPQHF,TGTGCCAGCAGCCCACAGGATAGGGGATTGAATCAGCCCCAGCATTTT,TRBJ1-5,TRBV5-5,.,.
CASSLGGDSRLGETQYF,TGTGCTAGCAGCTTAGGGGGGGACTCAAGACTTGGCGAGACCCAGTACTTC,TRBJ2-5,TRBV7-7,.,.
CASSYGASGGRGELFF,TGTGCCAGCAGTTATGGAGCTAGCGGGGGTCGGGGGGAGCTGTTTTTT,TRBJ2-2,TRBV6-5,TRBD2,once
CASSLGQKNTEAFF,TGCGCCAGCAGCTTGGGACAGAAGAACACTGAAGCTTTCTTT,TRBJ1-1,TRBV5-1,.,.
CATAASGETQYF,TGTGCAACAGCAGCTAGCGGAGAGACCCAGTACTTC,TRBJ2-5,TRBV7-9,TRBD2,.
CASRGNSGASYEQYF,TGTGCCAGCAGGGGAAACAGCGGAGCCTCCTACGAGCAGTACTTC,TRBJ2-7,TRBV2,.,few
CASHGGAEQPQHF,TGTGCCAGCCACGGGGGGGCTGAACAGCCCCAGCATTTT,TRBJ1-5,TRBV28,.,.
CASSSGAGNTQYF,TGTGCCAGCAGCTCAGGGGCCGGGAATACGCAGTATTTT,TRBJ2-3,TRBV7-3,.,few
CASSTRDRGRTDTQYF,TGTGCCAGTAGTACTCGGGACAGGGGGCGCACAGATACGCAGTATTTT,TRBJ2-3,TRBV19,TRBD1,.
CASSPRQGHEQYF,TGTGCCAGCAGCCCCCGACAGGGTCACGAGCAGTACTTC,TRBJ2-7,TRBV13,TRBD1,.
CASSKGERGGGPDTQYF,TGTGCCAGCAGCAAAGGTGAGCGGGGGGGCGGGCCAGATACGCAGTATTTT,TRBJ2-3,TRBV21-1,.,.
CASSPPGGGSYNEQFF,TGTGCCAGCTCACCACCGGGCGGGGGATCCTACAATGAGCAGTTCTTC,TRBJ2-1,TRBV18,TRBD2,.
CASSQDRGRQNTGELFF,TGTGCCAGCAGCCAGGACAGGGGACGCCAGAACACCGGGGAGCTGTTTTTT,TRBJ2-2,TRBV5-8,TRBD1,.
CAIVGGTGELFF,TGTGCCATAGTGGGGGGAACCGGGGAGCTGTTTTTT,TRBJ2-2,TRBV24-1,.,.
CASSLGTGSSYEQYF,TGTGCCAGCAGCTTGGGGACAGGGAGCTCCTACGAGCAGTACTTC,TRBJ2-7,TRBV5-4,TRBD1,.
CSVEGGSNVTNYGYTF,TGCAGCGTTGAAGGCGGCAGTAATGTGACCAACTATGGCTACACCTTC,TRBJ1-2,TRBV29-1,.,.
CASSKLQGRRQPQHF,TGTGCCAGCAGCAAGCTACAGGGTAGGAGGCAGCCCCAGCATTTT,TRBJ1-5,TRBV7-2,.,.
CASSRTGQGEYEQYF,TGTGCCAGCAGCAGGACGGGACAGGGGGAGTACGAGCAGTACTTC,TRBJ2-7,TRBV27,TRBD1,.
CASSSRAGTGSNTGELFF,TGTGCCAGCAGCTCTAGGGCCGGGACAGGGTCTAACACCGGGGAGCTGTTTTTT,TRBJ2-2,TRBV11-3,TRBD1,once
CASNEQGPGYTF,TGTGCCAGTAACGAACAGGGTCCCGGCTACACCTTC,TRBJ1-2,TRBV19,.,.
CASRWENSGGASTDTQYF,TGCGCCAGCAGATGGGAAAATAGCGGGGGGGCTAGCACAGATACGCAGTATTTT,TRBJ2-3,TRBV10-2,TRBD2,.
CASSEYKTGSDEQYF,TGTGCCAGCAGTGAATATAAGACAGGGAGTGACGAGCAGTACTTC,TRBJ2-7,TRBV25-1,TRBD1,.
CASSLQQGAYEQYF,TGTGCCAGTAGTTTACAACAGGGGGCCTACGAGCAGTACTTC,TRBJ2-7,TRBV19,TRBD1,.
CASRRGAGRYEQYF,TGTGCCAGCAGACGTGGTGCAGGTAGATACGAGCAGTACTTC,TRBJ2-7,TRBV7-2,.,.
CASSFNRNGYTF,TGCGCCAGCAGCTTCAACAGAAATGGCTACACCTTC,TRBJ1-2,TRBV5-1,.,once
CANSGGAGETQYF,TGCGCCAACTCGGGGGGGGCCGGGGAGACCCAGTACTTC,TRBJ2-5,TRBV10-2,TRBD2,.
CASSPGGGNSREQFF,TGTGCCAGCAGCCCCGGGGGGGGCAATTCGCGCGAGCAGTTCTTC,TRBJ2-1,TRBV3-1/TRBV3-2,TRBD2,.
CASRSGTYNTEAFF,TGTGCCAGCAGATCCGGGACATACAACACTGAAGCTTTCTTT,TRBJ1-1,TRBV7-9,.,.
CASTGGSDNVLTF,TGTGCCAGCACCGGGGGTTCGGACAACGTCCTGACTTTC,TRBJ2-6,TRBV6-5,.,.
CASSLAGTNTGELFF,TGTGCCAGCAGCTTAGCCGGGACGAACACCGGGGAGCTGTTTTTT,TRBJ2-2,TRBV11-3,.,.
CASSQLRWGTGRANYGYTF,TGTGCCAGCAGCCAGCTGCGGTGGGGAACAGGGAGAGCTAACTATGGCTACACCTTC,TRBJ1-2,TRBV3-1/TRBV3-2,.,.
CASSGQATEAFF,TGTGCCAGTAGTGGACAGGCCACTGAAGCTTTCTTT,TRBJ1-1,TRBV19,TRBD1,many
CASSESGGTLGGYTF,TGTGCCAGCAGTGAATCGGGAGGGACCTTGGGGGGCTACACCTTC,TRBJ1-2,TRBV25-1,.,.
CASSHTTAMNTEAFF,TGCGCCAGCAGCCACACGACAGCCATGAACACTGAAGCTTTCTTT,TRBJ1-1,TRBV4-1,.,.
CASSDGLADGGLETQYF,TGTGCCAGCAGTGACGGTCTAGCGGATGGAGGGTTAGAGACCCAGTACTTC,TRBJ2-5,TRBV6-1,TRBD2,.
CASKSGGASTDTQYF,TGTGCCAGCAAGTCGGGAGGGGCGAGCACAGATACGCAGTATTTT,TRBJ2-3,TRBV9,TRBD2,.
CASSPGTGGYEQYF,TGCGCCAGCAGCCCAGGGACAGGGGGTTACGAGCAGTACTTC,TRBJ2-7,TRBV4-1,TRBD1,few
CASSFDRGSYNEQFF,TGTGCCAGCAGCTTCGACAGGGGATCGTACAATGAGCAGTTCTTC,TRBJ2-1,TRBV5-8,TRBD1,.
CASSPPLNSPLHF,TGTGCCAGCTCACCACCATTAAATTCACCCCTCCACTTT,TRBJ1-6,TRBV18,.,.
CASSWGQGQLYEQYF,TGTGCCAGCAGCTGGGGACAGGGGCAGCTTTACGAGCAGTACTTC,TRBJ2-7,TRBV11-2,TRBD1,.
CASRQEPNYGYTF,TGTGCCAGTAGACAGGAACCGAACTATGGCTACACCTTC,TRBJ1-2,TRBV19,.,.
CASSLTTSGTGNTGELFF,TGTGCCAGCTCACTAACAACCTCCGGGACAGGGAACACCGGGGAGCTGTTTTTT,TRBJ2-2,TRBV18,TRBD1,.
CASTLQGARTEAFF,TGTGCCAGTACCCTACAGGGGGCGAGGACTGAAGCTTTCTTT,TRBJ1-1,TRBV19,TRBD1,.
CATSRDSRTGLEKLFF,TGTGCCACCAGCAGAGATAGTCGGACAGGGTTGGAGAAACTGTTTTTT,TRBJ1-4,TRBV15,TRBD1,.
CASSSVSDEQYF,TGTGCCAGCAGCTCGGTCTCGGACGAGCAGTACTTC,TRBJ2-7,TRBV5-4,.,.
CASSIPGQKNIQYF,TGTGCCAGCAGCATTCCGGGACAGAAAAACATTCAGTACTTC,TRBJ2-4,TRBV3-1/TRBV3-2,TRBD1,.
CASSSPAGYNTGELFF,TGTGCCAGCAGTTCTCCCGCAGGGTACAACACCGGGGAGCTGTTTTTT,TRBJ2-2,TRBV6-5,.,.
CASSSSGASYEQYF,TGTGCCAGCAGCTCCTCAGGGGCATCCTACGAGCAGTACTTC,TRBJ2-7,TRBV7-3,.,.
CASSGRDRGREQFF,TGTGCCAGCAGCGGTCGGGACAGGGGGCGGGAGCAGTTCTTC,TRBJ2-1,TRBV3-1/TRBV3-2,TRBD1,few
CASSSGTYNTGELFF,TGCGCCAGCAGCTCCGGGACTTACAACACCGGGGAGCTGTTTTTT,TRBJ2-2,TRBV5-1,.,.
CASSARDRGSEQYF,TGTGCCAGCAGCGCCCGGGACAGAGGGAGCGAGCAGTACTTC,TRBJ2-7,TRBV5-4,TRBD1,.
CASSWGDSGANVLTF,TGTGCCAGCAGCTGGGGGGACTCTGGGGCCAACGTCCTGACTTTC,TRBJ2-6,TRBV7-8,.,.
CASSYRPGNEQFF,TGCGCCAGCAGCTACCGTCCGGGCAATGAGCAGTTCTTC,TRBJ2-1,TRBV5-1,.,.
CASSPTTGPTEAFF,TGTGCCAGCAGCCCTACGACAGGGCCGACTGAAGCTTTCTTT,TRBJ1-1,TRBV7-8,TRBD1,.
CASSLDRTSYEQYF,TGTGCCAGCAGCTTAGACAGGACCTCCTACGAGCAGTACTTC,TRBJ2-7,TRBV7-9,.,.